This T cell receptor gamma chain is drawn from a study of Vδ1+ human thymocytes. Study-wide points: Thymic TRG and TRD repertoires appeared highly polyclonal, with Gaussian CDR3 length distributions.

RNA was extracted from the cells and then reverse transcribed. The CDR3 regions were amplified by multiplex PCR from V-gene primers to a constant-region primer. TCRdb re-called the multiplex PCR reads via CATT. The table includes tens of thousands of gamma-chain clones, around 20% detected once. This clone was detected only a few times. The antigen remains unidentified. Germline V gene sequence: CDR1 VENAVY, CDR2 YDSYNSRV. This CDR3 has 12 residues. Trimming at V came to 2 bases and at J to 8 bases, leaving 6 bases not matched to a gene. The sample was Vdelta1+ gamma-delta thymocytes from the thymus. Documented subset: FACS-sorted CD3+ TCRalphabeta- TCRVdelta1+ TCRVdelta2- thymocytes. This sequence originates from a girl less than two years old who had congenital heart surgery. This chain joins TRGV8 and TRGJ1 or TRGJ2. CDR3: CATWDIQHKKLF. DNA of the CDR3: TGTGCCACCTGGGATATACAGCATAAGAAACTCTTT.